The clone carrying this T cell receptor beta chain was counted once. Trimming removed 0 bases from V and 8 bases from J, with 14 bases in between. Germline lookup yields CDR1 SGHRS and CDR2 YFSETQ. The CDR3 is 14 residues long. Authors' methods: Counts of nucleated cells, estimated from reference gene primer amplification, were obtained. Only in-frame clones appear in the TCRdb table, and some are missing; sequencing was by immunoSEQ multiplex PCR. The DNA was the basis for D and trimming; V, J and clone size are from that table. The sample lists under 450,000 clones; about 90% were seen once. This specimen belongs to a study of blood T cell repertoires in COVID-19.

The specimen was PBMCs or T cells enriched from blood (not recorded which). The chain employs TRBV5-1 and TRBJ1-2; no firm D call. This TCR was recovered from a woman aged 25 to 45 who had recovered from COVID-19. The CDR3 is CASSLDSGVSGYTF. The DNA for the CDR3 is TGCGCCAGCAGCTTGGACAGCGGAGTCTCCGGCTACACCTTC.